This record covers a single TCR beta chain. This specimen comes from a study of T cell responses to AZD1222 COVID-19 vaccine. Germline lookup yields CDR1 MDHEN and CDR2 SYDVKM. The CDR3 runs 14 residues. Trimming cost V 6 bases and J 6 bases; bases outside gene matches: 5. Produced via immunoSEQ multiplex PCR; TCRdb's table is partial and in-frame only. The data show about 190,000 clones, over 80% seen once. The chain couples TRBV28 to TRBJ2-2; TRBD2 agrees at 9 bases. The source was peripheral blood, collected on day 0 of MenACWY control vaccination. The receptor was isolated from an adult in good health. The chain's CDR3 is CASRSGLAPGELFF. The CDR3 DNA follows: TGTGCCAGCAGATCGGGACTAGCCCCCGGGGAGCTGTTTTTT.